This T cell receptor (beta chain) was captured in a study of cytomegalovirus exposure and HLA in healthy donors. Study-level points and caveats: There were some public TCRs occurring in many donors, but most TCR sequences were rare. The listing of 150 or so TCR beta chains classed them as cytomegalovirus-associated.

In regard to this clone: Antigen specificity is unknown.

Use of 60 Vbeta and 13 Jbeta primers characterized the PCR. This table comes from immunoSEQ multiplex PCR, and its TCRdb copy is limited to in-frame clones, with some not included. The table lists tens of thousands of clones, about 80% of them singletons. The material sequenced was PBMCs. This receptor was obtained from a woman aged 45 to 65 in good health and CMV-seropositive.

CDR3 bases: TGTGCCAGCAGTTACGAGAGGGGAGGAAGGAATTCACCCCTCCACTTT. Translation gives CASSYERGGRNSPLHF. V usage is TRBV6-5 and J usage is TRBJ1-6, with D perhaps TRBD1 (5 bases). The germline V gene has CDR1 MNHEY and CDR2 SVGAGI. V was shortened by 2 bases and J by 7 bases, with 15 bases between the two germline ends. The CDR3 is 16 amino acids.